The 2 T cell receptor beta chains given below trace back to one sample, sequenced in a study of identical twins. TCRdb processed the 5' RACE reads anew with MiXCR; each CDR3 protein has one entry. The table has 700,000 to 950,000 distinct CDR3 sequences, approximately 13% seen once. The data also belong to a second study, concerning yellow fever vaccine responses in identical twins.

Sample: PBMCs. The receptors were sampled from a woman aged 18-29 years in good health.

V and J are TRBV7-9 and TRBJ2-7; D is perhaps TRBD1 (6 bases). This CDR3 is 15 amino acids long. V lost 1 base and J lost 5, with 15 bases in between. Per germline, CDR1 SEHNR and CDR2 FQNEAQ (reference sequence). CDR3: CASSLGQGLGDEQYV. The CDR3 coding sequence is TGTGCCAGCAGCTTAGGTCAGGGGCTAGGGGACGAGCAGTACGTC.

This clonotype was detected a few times. The chain couples TRBV6-5 to TRBJ2-7; 7 bases agree with TRBD2. Germline V gene data show CDR1 as MNHEY and CDR2 as SVGAGI. The V segment lost 2 bases and the J segment 4 bases; nucleotides outside the gene matches: 8. The CDR3 extends over 15 amino acids. The CDR3 DNA reads TGTGCCAGCAGTTACCTCGCTACTAGCGTATACGAGCAGTACTTC. Its protein is CASSYLATSVYEQYF.